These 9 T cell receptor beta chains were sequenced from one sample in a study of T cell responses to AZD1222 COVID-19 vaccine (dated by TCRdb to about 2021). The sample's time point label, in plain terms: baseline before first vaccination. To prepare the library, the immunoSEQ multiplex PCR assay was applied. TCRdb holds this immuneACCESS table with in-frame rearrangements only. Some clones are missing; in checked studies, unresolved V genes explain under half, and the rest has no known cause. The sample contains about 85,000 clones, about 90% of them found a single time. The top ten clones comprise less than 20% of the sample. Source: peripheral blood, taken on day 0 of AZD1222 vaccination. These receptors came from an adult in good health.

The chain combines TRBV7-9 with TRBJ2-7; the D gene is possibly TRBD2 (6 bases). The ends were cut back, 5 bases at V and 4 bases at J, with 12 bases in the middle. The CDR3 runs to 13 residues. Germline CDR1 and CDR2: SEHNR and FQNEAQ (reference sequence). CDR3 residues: CASSRDWIYEQYF. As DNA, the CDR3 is TGTGCCAGCAGCCGGGACTGGATTTACGAGCAGTACTTC.

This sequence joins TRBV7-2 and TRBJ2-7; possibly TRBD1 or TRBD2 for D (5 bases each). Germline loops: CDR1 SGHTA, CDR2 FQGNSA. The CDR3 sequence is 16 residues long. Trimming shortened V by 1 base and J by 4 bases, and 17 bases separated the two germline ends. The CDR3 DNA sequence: TGTGCCAGCAGCTTAGATCGTCGGGGCAGGGTGTACGAGCAGTACTTC. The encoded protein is CASSLDRRGRVYEQYF.

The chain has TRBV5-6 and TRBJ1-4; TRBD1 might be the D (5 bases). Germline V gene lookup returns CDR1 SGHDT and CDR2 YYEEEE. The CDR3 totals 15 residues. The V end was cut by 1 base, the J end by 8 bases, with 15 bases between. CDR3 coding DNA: TGTGCCAGCAGCTTGAGGACGGGAGGGGAAGAAAAACTGTTTTTT. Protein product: CASSLRTGGEEKLFF.

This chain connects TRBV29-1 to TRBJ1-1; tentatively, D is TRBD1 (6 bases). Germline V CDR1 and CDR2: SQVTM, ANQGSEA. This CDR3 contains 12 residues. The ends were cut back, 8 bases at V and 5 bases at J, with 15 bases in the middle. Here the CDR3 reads CSTTGWGTEAFF. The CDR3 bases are TGCAGCACCACAGGGTGGGGAACTGAAGCTTTCTTT.

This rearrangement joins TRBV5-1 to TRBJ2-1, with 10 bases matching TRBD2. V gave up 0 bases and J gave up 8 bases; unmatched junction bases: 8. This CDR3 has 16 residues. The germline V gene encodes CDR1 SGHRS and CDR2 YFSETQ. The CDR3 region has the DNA TGCGCCAGCAGCTTGGGACTAGCGGGTACGATAGATGAGCAGTTCTTC. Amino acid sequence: CASSLGLAGTIDEQFF.

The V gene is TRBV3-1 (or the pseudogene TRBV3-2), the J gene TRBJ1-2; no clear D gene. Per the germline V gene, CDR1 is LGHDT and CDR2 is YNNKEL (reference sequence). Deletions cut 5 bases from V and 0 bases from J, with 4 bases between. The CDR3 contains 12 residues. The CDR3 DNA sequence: TGTGCCAGCAGCACACCTAACTATGGCTACACCTTC. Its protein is CASSTPNYGYTF.

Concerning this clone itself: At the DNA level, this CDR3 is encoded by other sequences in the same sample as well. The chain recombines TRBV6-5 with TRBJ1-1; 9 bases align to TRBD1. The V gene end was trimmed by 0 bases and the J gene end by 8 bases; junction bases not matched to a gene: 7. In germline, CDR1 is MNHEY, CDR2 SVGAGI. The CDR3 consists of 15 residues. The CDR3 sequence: CASSYSIGQGREAFF. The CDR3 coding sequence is TGTGCCAGCAGTTACTCCATCGGACAGGGGCGAGAAGCTTTCTTT.

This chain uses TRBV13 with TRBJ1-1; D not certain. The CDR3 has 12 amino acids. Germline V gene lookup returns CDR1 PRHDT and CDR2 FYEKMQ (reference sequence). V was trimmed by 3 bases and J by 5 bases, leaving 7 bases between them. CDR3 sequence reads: CASSFGRTEAFF. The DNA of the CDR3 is TGTGCCAGCAGCTTCGGTAGAACTGAAGCTTTCTTT.

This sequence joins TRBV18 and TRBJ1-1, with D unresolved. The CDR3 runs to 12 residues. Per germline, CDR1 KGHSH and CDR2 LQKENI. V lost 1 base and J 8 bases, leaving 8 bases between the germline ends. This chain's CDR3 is CASSPLTSEAFF. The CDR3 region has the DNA TGTGCCAGCTCACCACTGACATCCGAAGCTTTCTTT.